The 27 T cell receptor beta chains below all came from one sample that was sequenced in a study of blood T cell repertoires in COVID-19 (dated by TCRdb to 2018 to 2021). The receptor library was made with the immunoSEQ multiplex PCR assay. TCRdb took over this immuneACCESS table, retaining in-frame rearrangements with V and J assigned. Such tables are incomplete; in checked studies, under half of the missing clones stem from an unresolved V gene, and the remainder is unexplained. The sample yields under 170,000 clones; 70% to 90% were counted once. The top ten clones comprise approximately 3.5% of the sample. Source material: peripheral blood. Source of these receptors: a man between 65 and 85 years old with acute or convalescent COVID-19.

CDR3 DNA: TGTGCCAGCTTAACCGGGAACTCCTATGGCTACACCTTC. Translated, it gives CASLTGNSYGYTF. This sequence joins TRBV19 and TRBJ1-2, with D unresolved. The CDR3 covers 13 residues. Looked up from germline, CDR1 is LNHDA and CDR2 is SQIVND (reference sequence). V was cut by 9 bases and J by 4 bases, with 15 bases left in between.

The chain employs TRBV19 and TRBJ2-7; no clear D. Germline loops: CDR1 LNHDA, CDR2 SQIVND (reference sequence). CDR3 length: 15 residues. V dropped 6 bases and J dropped 0 bases, with 15 bases sitting between them. The chain's CDR3 is CASRLPSPSSYEQYF. The CDR3 DNA is TGTGCCAGTAGGCTACCGTCCCCTAGCTCCTACGAGCAGTACTTC.

The chain employs TRBV5-1 and TRBJ2-1, with 8 bases that match TRBD2. J gave up 4 bases and V 2 bases, and 8 bases lay outside the gene matches. There are 16 residues in the CDR3. CDR1 and CDR2 (germline): SGHRS, YFSETQ. The CDR3 DNA follows: TGCGCCAGCAGCTTTTTAGGTGGCGGGGGGTACAATGAGCAGTTCTTC. This encodes CASSFLGGGGYNEQFF.

The CDR3 loop reads CASSYSNQGPSYEQYF. In DNA, the CDR3 is TGTGCCAGCAGTTACTCGAACCAGGGCCCCTCCTACGAGCAGTACTTC. The chain links TRBV6-5 to TRBJ2-7, with D tentatively TRBD1 (5 bases). The germline gives CDR1 MNHEY, CDR2 SVGAGI. The CDR3 runs 16 residues. V was trimmed by 0 bases and J by 0 bases, leaving 12 bases between them.

The sample holds a few counts of this clone. The chain joins TRBV29-1 to TRBJ2-7; D possibly corresponds to TRBD1 (5 bases). V dropped 4 bases and J dropped 3 bases, with 7 bases sitting between them. Germline V gene lookup returns CDR1 SQVTM and CDR2 ANQGSEA. This CDR3 is built from 11 residues. The chain's CDR3 is CSVVRDYEQYF. The DNA of the CDR3 is TGCAGCGTTGTCAGGGACTACGAGCAGTACTTC.

J is TRBJ2-7 and V is TRBV11-2; 12 bases are a match to TRBD1. Per the germline V gene, CDR1 is SGHAT and CDR2 is FQNNGV. This CDR3 is built from 14 residues. Trimming cost V 4 bases and J 6 bases; bases outside gene matches: 4. Here the CDR3 DNA reads TGTGCCAGCAGCTGGGGACAGGGGGCGAGCGAGCAGTACTTC. This codes for CASSWGQGASEQYF.

The chain uses TRBV5-1 and TRBJ2-3, with TRBD2 identical over 10 bases. The CDR3 consists of 17 residues. V shed 0 bases and J 5 bases; nucleotides not matched to a gene: 9. The germline V gene has CDR1 SGHRS and CDR2 YFSETQ. The CDR3 nucleotides read TGCGCCAGCAGCTTGGCGCGCCTAGCGGGAGCATTAGATACGCAGTATTTT. Protein: CASSLARLAGALDTQYF. Combining the CDR3 with reference TRBV5-1 and TRBJ2-3 gives the whole variable domain KAGVTQTPRYLIKTRGQQVTLSCSPISGHRSVSWYQQTPGQGLQFLFEYFSETQRNKGNFPGRFSGRQFSNSRSEMNVSTLELGDSALYLCASSLARLAGALDTQYFGPGTRLTVL.

V gene TRBV6-2 or TRBV6-3 combines with J gene TRBJ2-1; the match to TRBD2 covers 9 bases. Looked up from germline, CDR1 is MNHEY and CDR2 is SVGEGT. The junction had 13 bases not matched to a gene; V was cut back by 3 bases and J by 10 bases. The CDR3 runs 16 residues. The CDR3 loop reads CASSYSREAGGREQFF. CDR3 nucleotides: TGTGCCAGCAGTTATTCTCGGGAGGCGGGAGGGCGCGAGCAGTTCTTC.

This chain links TRBV5-1 with TRBJ2-7; a possible D gene is TRBD1 (6 bases). CDR1 and CDR2 (germline): SGHRS, YFSETQ. Between the trimmed V and J ends, which lost 7 bases and 2 bases, there was a span of 16 bases. CDR3 length: 14 residues. The CDR3 region has the DNA TGCGCCAGCGGCGAACAGGGTGCGGCCTACGAGCAGTACTTC. Translation gives CASGEQGAAYEQYF.

This sequence joins TRBV29-1 and TRBJ2-2; TRBD1 matches at 9 bases. Germline V lookup: CDR1 SQVTM, CDR2 ANQGSEA. The CDR3 totals 14 residues. J lost 5 bases, V lost 5 bases, and 6 bases had no gene match. The CDR3 nucleotides read TGCAGCGTTCACGACAGGGGGAGGACCGGGGAGCTGTTTTTT. Protein sequence: CSVHDRGRTGELFF.

The chain uses TRBV7-8 and TRBJ1-2, with TRBD1 identical over 8 bases. This CDR3 has 13 residues. From germline, CDR1 is SGHVS and CDR2 FQNEAQ. V lost 5 bases, J lost 5 bases, and 4 bases stayed unmatched. For the CDR3, the DNA is TGTGCCAGCAGCCACAGGGGGTCGTATGGCTACACCTTC. Translation: CASSHRGSYGYTF.

A remark on this clone: Other DNA sequences in this specimen translate into the identical CDR3. The chain has TRBV7-3 and TRBJ2-2; the match to TRBD1 covers 7 bases. The CDR3 consists of 16 residues. Trimming cost V 4 bases and J 2 bases; bases outside gene matches: 7. CDR1 and CDR2 from the germline V gene are SGHTA and FQGTGA. For the CDR3, the DNA is TGTGCCAGCAGCTCAGCCCCAGGGGGAAACACCGGGGAGCTGTTTTTT. Translation: CASSSAPGGNTGELFF.

Points on this clone: Sequence at one end of the junction differs from germline and may be a read error. J is TRBJ2-7 and V is TRBV5-1; 9 bases are shared with TRBD1. The germline V gene has CDR1 SGHRS and CDR2 YFSETQ. This CDR3 has 14 residues. The CDR3 loop reads CASTLTGGTYEQYF. The DNA for the CDR3 is TGCGCCAGCACCTTGACAGGGGGAACCTACGAGCAGTACTTC.

The chain has TRBV28 and TRBJ2-7, with 14 positions matching TRBD2. Germline V gene lookup returns CDR1 MDHEN and CDR2 SYDVKM. J lost 2 bases, V lost 4 bases, and 10 bases had no gene match. The length of the CDR3 is 18 residues. The CDR3 sequence is CASSSLRTSGRRTYEQYF. As DNA, the CDR3 is TGTGCCAGCAGTTCACTAAGGACTAGCGGGAGGAGGACCTACGAGCAGTACTTC.

This chain joins TRBV2 and TRBJ2-5; TRBD1 matches at 8 bases. This CDR3 comprises 15 residues. Germline-derived CDR1 and CDR2 are SNHLY and FYNNEI. V lost 11 bases, J lost 5 bases, and 16 bases stayed unmatched. CDR3 sequence: CASRGLAGGRETQYF. Here the CDR3 DNA reads TGTGCCTCCCGGGGGTTGGCAGGGGGCCGTGAGACCCAGTACTTC.

The V and J genes are TRBV2 and TRBJ1-5; 9 bases are a match to TRBD1. Germline lookup yields CDR1 SNHLY and CDR2 FYNNEI. Trimming cost V 6 bases and J 7 bases; bases outside gene matches: 7. The CDR3 extends over 14 amino acids. CDR3 amino acids: CASRGGTGRQPQHF. The CDR3 coding sequence is TGTGCCAGCAGGGGAGGGACAGGGCGCCAGCCCCAGCATTTT.

The rearrangement joins TRBV6-1 to TRBJ1-2; 8 bases agree with TRBD1. V was pared by 0 bases and J by 13 bases, with 13 bases of the junction left unmatched. This CDR3 is 15 amino acids long. From germline, CDR1 is MNHNS and CDR2 SASEGT. This CDR3 reads CASSEAPRDRSWLTF. The CDR3, as DNA: TGTGCCAGCAGTGAAGCACCGAGGGACAGGTCCTGGCTCACCTTC.

This chain links TRBV3-1 (or the pseudogene TRBV3-2) with TRBJ2-1; D is ambiguous. V lost 1 base and J lost 5, with 12 bases in between. The V gene's germline CDR1 is LGHDT and CDR2 YNNKEL (reference sequence). The CDR3 extends over 15 amino acids. The DNA for the CDR3 is TGTGCCAGCAGCCAAGGGGCCCGTCCTGACAATGAGCAGTTCTTC. Translated: CASSQGARPDNEQFF.

The chain recombines TRBV27 with TRBJ2-2, with 8 bases identical to TRBD2. Unmatched junction bases numbered 2, after V lost 2 bases and J lost 0 bases. Germline assignment: CDR1 MNHEY and CDR2 SMNVEV (reference sequence). The CDR3 is 16 residues long. The CDR3 DNA reads TGTGCCAGCAGTTTAAGAGCGGGGGCGAACACCGGGGAGCTGTTTTTT. It specifies CASSLRAGANTGELFF.

The chain has TRBV6-2 or TRBV6-3 and TRBJ2-7, with 8 bases matching TRBD1. CDR3 length: 15 amino acids. Germline values: CDR1 MNHEY, CDR2 SVGEGT. Trimming at V came to 2 bases and at J to 2 bases, leaving 5 bases not matched to a gene. CDR3 protein: CASSYPRDRTYEQYF. Written as DNA, the CDR3 is TGTGCCAGCAGTTACCCTCGGGACAGGACCTACGAGCAGTACTTC.

V and J are TRBV19 and TRBJ2-5; tentatively, D is TRBD1 (5 bases). This CDR3 contains 15 residues. The V end lost 3 bases, the J end lost 4 bases, and 15 bases lay between the germline ends. From germline, CDR1 is LNHDA and CDR2 SQIVND (reference sequence). In nucleotides, the CDR3 is TGTGCCAGTAGTATTGGGGCGACCCCGGGAGAGACCCAGTACTTC. This encodes CASSIGATPGETQYF. The entire variable domain, with the rest obtained from reference TRBV19 and TRBJ2-5, is as follows: DGGITQSPKYLFRKEGQNVTLSCEQNLNHDAMYWYRQDPGQGLRLIYYSQIVNDFQKGDIAEGYSVSREKKESFPLTVTSAQKNPTAFYLCASSIGATPGETQYFGPGTRLLVL.

The chain uses TRBV5-8 and TRBJ1-1; 7 bases fit TRBD1. V dropped 7 bases and J dropped 1; count of bases not matched to a gene: 16. The CDR3 runs 17 residues. Germline V gene data show CDR1 as SGHTS and CDR2 as YDEGEE. The CDR3 DNA follows: TGTGCCAGCGCCTTCTCCGGACAGGTCAGATCGAACACTGAAGCTTTCTTT. It yields the protein CASAFSGQVRSNTEAFF.

In this sample, this clone turned up once. This sequence joins TRBV11-3 and TRBJ2-1; 8 bases match TRBD1. The germline V gene has CDR1 SGHNT and CDR2 YENEEA. Trimming cost V 5 bases and J 7 bases; bases outside gene matches: 7. The CDR3 is 14 amino acids. This chain's CDR3 is CASSTGQVTNEQFF. The CDR3 DNA reads as TGTGCCAGCAGCACGGGACAGGTAACGAATGAGCAGTTCTTC.

This clone was detected only once. This chain uses TRBV11-3 with TRBJ2-7; D is unclear. In germline, CDR1 is SGHNT, CDR2 YENEEA. Trimming removed 1 base from V and 2 bases from J, with 12 bases in between. The CDR3 covers 15 residues. The CDR3 DNA reads TGTGCCAGCAGCTTAGGTCCAGGCCTCACCTACGAGCAGTACTTC. Protein: CASSLGPGLTYEQYF.

This rearrangement joins TRBV28 to TRBJ2-7, with 14 bases matching TRBD2. The ends lost 6 bases at V and 3 bases at J; junction bases unmatched: 4. Germline V CDR1 and CDR2: MDHEN, SYDVKM. The CDR3 runs 15 residues. In nucleotides, the CDR3 is TGTGCCAGCAGCTCCGGGACTAGCGGGAGCTACGAGCAGTACTTC. It translates to CASSSGTSGSYEQYF.

V gene TRBV3-1 (or the pseudogene TRBV3-2) combines with J gene TRBJ2-3; 7 bases fit TRBD2. CDR3 length equals 15 residues. The germline gives CDR1 LGHDT, CDR2 YNNKEL (reference sequence). J gave up 2 bases and V 1 base, and 3 bases lay outside the gene matches. CDR3 DNA: TGTGCCAGCAGCCAAGCGCTAGCGGCCACAGATACGCAGTATTTT. Encoded protein: CASSQALAATDTQYF.

The chain employs TRBV9 and TRBJ2-1; 8 bases map to TRBD2. There are 15 residues in the CDR3. Germline-derived CDR1 and CDR2 are SGDLS and YYNGEE. V shed 4 bases, J shed 1 base, and the junction held 4 bases outside the gene matches. CDR3 region: CASSPAGVSYNEQFF. The CDR3 bases are TGTGCCAGCAGCCCAGCGGGAGTTTCCTACAATGAGCAGTTCTTC.